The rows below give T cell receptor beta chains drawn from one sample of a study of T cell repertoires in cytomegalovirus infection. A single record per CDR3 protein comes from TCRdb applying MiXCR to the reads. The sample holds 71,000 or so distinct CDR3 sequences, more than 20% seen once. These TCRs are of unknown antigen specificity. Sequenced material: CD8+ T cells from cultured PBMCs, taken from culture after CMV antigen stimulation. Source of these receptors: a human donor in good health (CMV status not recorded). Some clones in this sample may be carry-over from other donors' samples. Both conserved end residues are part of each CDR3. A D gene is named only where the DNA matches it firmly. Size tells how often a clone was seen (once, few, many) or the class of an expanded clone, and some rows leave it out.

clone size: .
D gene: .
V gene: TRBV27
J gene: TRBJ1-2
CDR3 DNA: TGTGCCAGCAGTTTTGGGAGAAAGAATGGCTACACCTTT
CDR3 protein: CASSFGRKNGYTF

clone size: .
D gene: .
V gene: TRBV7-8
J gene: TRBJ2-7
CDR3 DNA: TGTGCCAGCAGCTTATCAGTCTCCTACGAGCAGTACTTC
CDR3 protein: CASSLSVSYEQYF

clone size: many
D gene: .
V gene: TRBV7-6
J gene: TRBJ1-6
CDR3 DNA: TGTGCCAGCAGCTTGGGTTCGACACCCCTCCACTTT
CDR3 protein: CASSLGSTPLHF

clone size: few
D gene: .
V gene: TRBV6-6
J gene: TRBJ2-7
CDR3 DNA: TGTGCCAGCACAGACAGTCCACTCTACGAGCAGTACTTC
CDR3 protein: CASTDSPLYEQYF

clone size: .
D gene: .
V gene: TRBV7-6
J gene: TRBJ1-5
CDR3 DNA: TGTGCCAGCAGCCGTCGGACCGGGGGCAATCAGCCCCAGCATTTT
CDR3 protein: CASSRRTGGNQPQHF

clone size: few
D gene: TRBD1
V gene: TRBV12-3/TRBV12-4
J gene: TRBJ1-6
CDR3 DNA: TGTGCCAGCAGTAGTAACCCGGGACAGGGGAATTCACCCCTCCACTTT
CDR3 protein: CASSSNPGQGNSPLHF

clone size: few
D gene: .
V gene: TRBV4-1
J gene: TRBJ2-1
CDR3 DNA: TGCGCCAGCAGCCAAGATCGGACTTTCTTC
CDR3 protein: CASSQDRTFF

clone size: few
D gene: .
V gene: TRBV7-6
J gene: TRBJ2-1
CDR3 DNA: TGTGCCAGCAGCCTCCCCAATGAGCAGTTCTTC
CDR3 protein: CASSLPNEQFF

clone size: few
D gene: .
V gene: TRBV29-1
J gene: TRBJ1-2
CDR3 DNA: TGCAGCGTTGATGGGCCTGGGGAGGGGGACTCGTATGGCTACACCTTC
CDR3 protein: CSVDGPGEGDSYGYTF

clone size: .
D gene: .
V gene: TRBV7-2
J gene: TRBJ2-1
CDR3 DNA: TGTGCCAGCAGCTTAGCCCCGGCCACCTACAATGAGCAGTTCTTC
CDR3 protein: CASSLAPATYNEQFF

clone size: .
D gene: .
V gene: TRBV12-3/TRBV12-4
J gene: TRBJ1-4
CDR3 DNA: TGTGCCAGCAGTTCTCGACAGAGAGCAATCGAAAAACTGTTTTTT
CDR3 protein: CASSSRQRAIEKLFF

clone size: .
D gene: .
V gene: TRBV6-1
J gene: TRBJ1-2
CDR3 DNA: TGTGCCAGCAGTGAAAGGTCCCCGAGGGATGGCTACACCTTC
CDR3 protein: CASSERSPRDGYTF

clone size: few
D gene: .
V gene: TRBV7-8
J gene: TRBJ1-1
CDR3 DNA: TGTGCCAGTAAACAGGGCGTGAACACTGAAGCTTTCTTT
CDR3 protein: CASKQGVNTEAFF

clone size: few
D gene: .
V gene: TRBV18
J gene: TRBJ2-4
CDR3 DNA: TGTGCCAGCTCACTTTCTCGATCCTTGGTACCCAAAAACATTCAGTACTTC
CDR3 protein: CASSLSRSLVPKNIQYF

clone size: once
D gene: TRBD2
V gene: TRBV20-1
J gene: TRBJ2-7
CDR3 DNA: TGCAGTGCTTCGACCGGGACTAGCTTGAAGTACGAGCAGTACTTC
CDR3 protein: CSASTGTSLKYEQYF

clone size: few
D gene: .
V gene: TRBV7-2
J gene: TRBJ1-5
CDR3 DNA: TGTGCCAGCAGCTTACCTACGGGCGATCAGCCCCAGCATTTT
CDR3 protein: CASSLPTGDQPQHF

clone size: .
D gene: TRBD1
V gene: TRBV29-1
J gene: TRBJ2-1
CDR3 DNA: TGCAGCGTTGAAGGTTCGACAGGGGTGAGCTCCTACAATGAGCAGTTCTTC
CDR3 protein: CSVEGSTGVSSYNEQFF

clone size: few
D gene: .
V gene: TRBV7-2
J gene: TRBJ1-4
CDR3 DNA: TGTGCCAGCAGCTTGGGGCAGAAGATTACTAATGAAAAACTGTTTTTT
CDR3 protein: CASSLGQKITNEKLFF

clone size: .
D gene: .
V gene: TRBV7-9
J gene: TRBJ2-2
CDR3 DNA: TGTGCCAGCAGCTTAGTAGGTCCCGGGGAGCTGTTTTTT
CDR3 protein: CASSLVGPGELFF

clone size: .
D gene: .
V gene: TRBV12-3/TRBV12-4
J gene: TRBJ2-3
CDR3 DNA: TGTGCCAGCAGTTTAACGGCAGGAGGCACAGATACGCAGTATTTT
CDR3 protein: CASSLTAGGTDTQYF

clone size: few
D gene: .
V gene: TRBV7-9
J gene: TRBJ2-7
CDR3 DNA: TGTGCCAGCGTGCCCCCCCAGGGGCAATACGAGCAGTACTTC
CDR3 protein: CASVPPQGQYEQYF

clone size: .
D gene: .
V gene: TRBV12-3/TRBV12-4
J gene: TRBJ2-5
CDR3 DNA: TGTGCCAGCAGTTCGCCGATCGGCAGGGAAGCAGAGACCCAGTACTTC
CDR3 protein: CASSSPIGREAETQYF

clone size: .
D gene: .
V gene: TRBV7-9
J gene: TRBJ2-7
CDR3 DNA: TGTGCCAGCAGCTTAGGGGTTATCGAGCAGTACTTC
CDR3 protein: CASSLGVIEQYF

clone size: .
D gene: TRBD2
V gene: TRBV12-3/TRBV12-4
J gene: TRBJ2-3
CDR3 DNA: TGTGCCAGCAGTCCGGGACTAGCGGAACGCACAGATACGCAGTATTTT
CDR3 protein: CASSPGLAERTDTQYF

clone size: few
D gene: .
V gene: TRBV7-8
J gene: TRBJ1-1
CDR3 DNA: TGTGCCAGCAGCGGGAGAGGGCGACACACTGAAGCTTTCTTT
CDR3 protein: CASSGRGRHTEAFF

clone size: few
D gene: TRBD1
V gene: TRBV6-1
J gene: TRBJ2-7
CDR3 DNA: TGTGCCAGCAGTGATGCCGGGACAGGGGCCTACGAGCAGTACTTC
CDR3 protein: CASSDAGTGAYEQYF

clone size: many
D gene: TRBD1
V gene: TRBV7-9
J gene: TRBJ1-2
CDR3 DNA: TGTGCCAGCAGCTATAGGACAGGGGGCGAAAATGGCTACACCTTC
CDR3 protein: CASSYRTGGENGYTF

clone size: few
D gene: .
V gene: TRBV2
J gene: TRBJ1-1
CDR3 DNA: TGTGCCAGCCGGGAGGAGACAGTGAACACTGAAGCTTTCTTT
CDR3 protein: CASREETVNTEAFF

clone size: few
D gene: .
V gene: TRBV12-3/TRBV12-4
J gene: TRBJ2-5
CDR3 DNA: TGTGCCAGCAGTCCCCGACAGGCAGCCCAAGAGACCCAGTACTTC
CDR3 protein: CASSPRQAAQETQYF

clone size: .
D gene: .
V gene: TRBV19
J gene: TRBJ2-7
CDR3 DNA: TGTGCCAGTAGTTACGGGGGCCCCACGGGGGAGCAGTACTTC
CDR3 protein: CASSYGGPTGEQYF

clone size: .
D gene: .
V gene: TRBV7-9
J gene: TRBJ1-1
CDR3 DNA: TGTGCCAGCAGCTCTCCCTCAGGGGAGGCTTTCTTT
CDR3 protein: CASSSPSGEAFF

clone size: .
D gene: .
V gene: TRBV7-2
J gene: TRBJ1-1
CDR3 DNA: TGTGCCAGCAGCTTAGGTAGGGGCAGCATGAACACTGAAGCTTTCTTT
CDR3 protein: CASSLGRGSMNTEAFF

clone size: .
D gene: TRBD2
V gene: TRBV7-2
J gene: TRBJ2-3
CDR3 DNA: TGTGCCAGCAGCCGGGGGGGCGGCGGCACAGATACGCAGTATTTT
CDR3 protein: CASSRGGGGTDTQYF

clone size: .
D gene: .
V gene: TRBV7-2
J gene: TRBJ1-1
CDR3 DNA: TGTGCCAGCAGCCCACCGGGCCTCTCAGGGATGAACACTGAAGCTTTCTTT
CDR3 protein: CASSPPGLSGMNTEAFF

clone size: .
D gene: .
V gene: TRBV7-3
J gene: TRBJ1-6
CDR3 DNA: TGTGCCAGCAGCTCATGGGGAAATTCACCCCTCCACTTT
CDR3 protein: CASSSWGNSPLHF

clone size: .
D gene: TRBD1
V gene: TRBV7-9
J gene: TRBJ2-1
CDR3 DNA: TGTGCCAGCAGCTCGCCGGACAGGGTCGCCTACAATGAGCAGTTCTTC
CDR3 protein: CASSSPDRVAYNEQFF

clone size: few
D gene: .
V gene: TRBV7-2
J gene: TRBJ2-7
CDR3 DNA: TGTGCCAGCAGCTTCGACAGGAACTACGAGCAGTACTTC
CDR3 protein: CASSFDRNYEQYF

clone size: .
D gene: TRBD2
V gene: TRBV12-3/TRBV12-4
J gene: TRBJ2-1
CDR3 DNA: TGTGCCAGCAGTTTAGGGACTAGAGACAATGAGCAGTTCTTC
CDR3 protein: CASSLGTRDNEQFF

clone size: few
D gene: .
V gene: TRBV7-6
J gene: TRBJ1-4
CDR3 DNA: TGTGCCAGCAGCTTAGAACCCTCCGACATGGGCCCCACAACTAATGAAAAACTGTTTTTT
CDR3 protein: CASSLEPSDMGPTTNEKLFF

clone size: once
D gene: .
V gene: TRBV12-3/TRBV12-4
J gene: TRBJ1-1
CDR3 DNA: TGTGCCAGCAGTTCAGGGGAAGGGAACACTGAAGCTTTCTTT
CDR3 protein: CASSSGEGNTEAFF

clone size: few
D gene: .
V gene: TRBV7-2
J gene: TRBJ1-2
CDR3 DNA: TGTGCCAGCAGCTTCCCGGGAGGGGGTTATGGCTACACCTTC
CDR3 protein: CASSFPGGGYGYTF

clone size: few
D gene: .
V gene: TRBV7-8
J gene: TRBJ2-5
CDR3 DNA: TGTGCCAGCAGCCGCTCCGACAGGGAGGGGGAGACCCAGTACTTC
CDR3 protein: CASSRSDREGETQYF

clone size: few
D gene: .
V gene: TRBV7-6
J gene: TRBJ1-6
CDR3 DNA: TGTGCCAGCAGCTTAGACGACAGTATGGACTCACCCCTCCACTTT
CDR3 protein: CASSLDDSMDSPLHF

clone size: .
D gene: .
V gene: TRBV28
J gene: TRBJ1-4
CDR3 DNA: TGTGCCAGCAGTTTAGGACGGAGACCTGGAAAACTGTTTTTT
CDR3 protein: CASSLGRRPGKLFF

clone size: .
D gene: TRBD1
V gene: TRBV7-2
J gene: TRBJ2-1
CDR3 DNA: TGTGCCAGCAGCCCGCGATCCGGGACAGTATACAATGAGCAGTTCTTC
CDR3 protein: CASSPRSGTVYNEQFF

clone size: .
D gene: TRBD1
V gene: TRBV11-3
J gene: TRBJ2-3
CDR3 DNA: TGTGCCAGCAGCTTAGCCCCCAGGGGGATAGGGGGCGATACGCAGTATTTT
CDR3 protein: CASSLAPRGIGGDTQYF